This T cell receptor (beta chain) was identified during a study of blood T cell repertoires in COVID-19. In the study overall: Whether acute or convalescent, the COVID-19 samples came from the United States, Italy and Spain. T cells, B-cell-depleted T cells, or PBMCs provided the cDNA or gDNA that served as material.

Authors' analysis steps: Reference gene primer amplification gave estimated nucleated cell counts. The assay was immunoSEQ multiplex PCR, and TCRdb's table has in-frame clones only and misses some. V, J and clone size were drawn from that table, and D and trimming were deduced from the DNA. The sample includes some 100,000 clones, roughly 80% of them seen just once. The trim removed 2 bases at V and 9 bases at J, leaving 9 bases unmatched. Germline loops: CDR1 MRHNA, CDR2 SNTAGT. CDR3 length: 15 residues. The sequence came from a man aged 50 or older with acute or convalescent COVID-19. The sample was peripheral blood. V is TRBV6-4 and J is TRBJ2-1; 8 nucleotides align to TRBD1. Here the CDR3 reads CASSDGRTGFSEQFF. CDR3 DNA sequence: TGTGCCAGCAGTGACGGGCGGACAGGGTTCAGTGAGCAGTTCTTC.